Following are 12 T cell receptor beta chains from one sample sequenced in a study of naive and memory T cell subsets. An equimolar mix of two oligonucleotides served as the beta constant-region primer for TRBC1 and TRBC2. Nested alpha and beta constant-region primers with the SP2 primer drove four PCR rounds on ligated cDNA. TCRdb re-analysed the UMI-ligation and nested PCR reads in MiXCR, keeping a single row per CDR3 protein. The data show under 35,000 distinct CDR3 sequences, approximately 17% seen once. Material for sequencing was effector memory CD4+ T cells from blood. Subset denoted: effector memory, CD45RA- CD27-. These receptors all come from a human donor in good health.

This clonotype was detected a few times. V usage is TRBV3-1 and J usage is TRBJ2-1, with 10 positions matching TRBD1. The CDR3 spans 17 residues. The germline V gene has CDR1 LGHDT and CDR2 YNNKEL (reference sequence). J was trimmed by 8 bases and V by 1 base; bases with no gene match: 11. The DNA for the CDR3 is TGTGCCAGCAGCCAAGCCGGGGGACAGGGGAGATGGGATGAGCAGTTCTTC. Protein sequence: CASSQAGGQGRWDEQFF.

This clonotype has a count of ten or more. The genes are TRBV28 and TRBJ1-6; no clear D gene. Germline values: CDR1 MDHEN, CDR2 SYDVKM. This CDR3 has 15 amino acids. V gave up 2 bases and J gave up 7 bases, with 12 bases separating them. The CDR3 bases are TGTGCCAGCAGTTTAAATACACTACAGAATTCACCCCTCCACTTT. Translation: CASSLNTLQNSPLHF.

Sample share makes this clonotype medium-sized. The J gene is TRBJ1-1, the V gene TRBV29-1; no clear D gene. V lost 4 bases and J 2 bases, leaving 11 bases between the germline ends. The CDR3 length is 13 residues. The germline V gene has CDR1 SQVTM and CDR2 ANQGSEA. The CDR3: CSVGLGANTEAFF. Here the CDR3 DNA reads TGCAGCGTTGGTTTGGGCGCAAACACTGAAGCTTTCTTT.

The chain links TRBV28 to TRBJ1-1; 10 nucleotides agree with TRBD1. This CDR3 comprises 13 residues. The V and J ends lost 5 bases and 12 bases, in that order; junction bases with no gene match: 9. Germline loops: CDR1 MDHEN, CDR2 SYDVKM. In DNA, the CDR3 is TGTGCCAGCAGTCTTGTGGGACAGGGGAGACCTTTCTTT. This translates into CASSLVGQGRPFF.

This clonotype was counted only a few times. The chain recombines TRBV20-1 with TRBJ1-2; D is unresolved. V was trimmed by 6 bases and J by 2 bases, leaving 13 bases between them. The CDR3 runs to 13 residues. CDR1 is DFQATT, CDR2 SNEGSKA, per germline (reference sequence). The chain's CDR3 is CSAQPILNYGYTF. The CDR3 bases are TGCAGTGCCCAACCCATCCTAAACTATGGCTACACCTTC.

This clonotype has more than one count but fewer than ten. The CDR3 DNA follows: TGTGCCAGCAGGGCCGGCCGGGAAAAACTGTTTTTT. Its protein is CASRAGREKLFF. This rearrangement joins TRBV7-2 to TRBJ1-4; D is unclear. Germline CDR1 is SGHTA and CDR2 is FQGNSA. V lost 6 bases, J lost 8 bases, and 10 bases lay in between. This CDR3 comprises 12 residues.

In its sample, this clonotype was seen a few times. The chain couples TRBV5-1 to TRBJ2-1; TRBD1 agrees at 7 bases. The CDR3 runs to 13 residues. Germline V lookup: CDR1 SGHRS, CDR2 YFSETQ. V lost 4 bases to trimming and J lost 13 bases; unmatched junction nucleotides: 11. CDR3 sequence (DNA): TGCGCCAGCAGCACCGACAGGGTCTTAAGTCAGTTCTTC. This codes for CASSTDRVLSQFF.

The chain combines TRBV5-1 with TRBJ2-1; tentatively, D is TRBD2 (5 bases). Germline V lookup: CDR1 SGHRS, CDR2 YFSETQ. V was shortened by 3 bases and J by 7 bases, with 14 bases between the two germline ends. The CDR3 totals 14 residues. Here the CDR3 reads CASSSTGFANEQFF. The CDR3 DNA reads TGCGCCAGCAGCTCGACGGGGTTCGCGAATGAGCAGTTCTTC.

This clonotype was detected a few times. The gene calls are TRBV27 and TRBJ2-1, with 9 bases matching TRBD1. Germline V gene sequence: CDR1 MNHEY, CDR2 SMNVEV (reference sequence). This CDR3 is built from 16 residues. The J segment lost 9 bases and the V segment lost 1 base, leaving 10 bases of the junction unmatched. CDR3 sequence: CASSLFLGQGFSEQFF. CDR3 coding DNA: TGTGCCAGCAGTTTATTCCTTGGACAGGGGTTCAGTGAGCAGTTCTTC.

This clonotype has a count of ten or more. The V call is TRBV7-6, the J call TRBJ2-1; D gene ambiguous. The length of the CDR3 is 13 residues. CDR1 SGHVS and CDR2 FNYEAQ come from the germline V gene. Trimming stripped 4 bases from V and 12 bases from J, with 16 bases between. The CDR3 DNA sequence: TGTGCCAGCAGCTCCTCATACGTCGGTTCGCAGTTCTTC. It specifies CASSSSYVGSQFF.

The rearrangement uses TRBV18 and TRBJ2-7; no definite D call. This CDR3 spans 14 amino acids. Deletions cut 3 bases from V and 2 bases from J, with 11 bases between. Germline assignment: CDR1 KGHSH and CDR2 LQKENI. The DNA of the CDR3 is TGTGCCAGCTCACCGTCCCCTATTGCCTACGAGCAGTACTTC. This codes for CASSPSPIAYEQYF. Variable domain in full (rest from reference TRBV18 and TRBJ2-7): NAGVMQNPRHLVRRRGQEARLRCSPMKGHSHVYWYRQLPEEGLKFMVYLQKENIIDESGMPKERFSAEFPKEGPSILRIQQVVRGDSAAYFCASSPSPIAYEQYFGPGTRLTVT.

This clonotype was counted a few times. The chain is built from TRBV6-5 and TRBJ1-1; TRBD1 might be the D (6 bases). This CDR3 has 14 amino acids. Trimming pared 5 bases from V and 4 bases from J, leaving 14 bases between. Germline CDR1 is MNHEY and CDR2 is SVGAGI. The CDR3 DNA reads TGTGCCAGCAGTCCTAGAGGGGGGCCCACTGAAGCTTTCTTT. It is translated as CASSPRGGPTEAFF.